This T cell receptor beta chain was observed in a study of blood T cell repertoires in COVID-19. The CDR3 is 15 amino acids. The germline gives CDR1 SGHDT, CDR2 YYEEEE. Germline trimming cut 1 base from V and 8 bases from J; bases unmatched to any gene: 6. Repertoires were generated with immunoSEQ multiplex PCR, while TCRdb's copy carries only in-frame clones and drops some. The top ten clones hold 4.4% of a sample with a few hundred thousand clones, under 90% of them seen once. The sample comprised peripheral blood. The origin of this receptor is a man aged 45-65 years with acute or convalescent COVID-19. The chain uses TRBV5-6 and TRBJ1-4, with 9 bases fitting TRBD1. This chain's CDR3 is CASSLRDREREKLFF. The CDR3, as DNA: TGTGCCAGCAGCTTGAGGGACAGGGAGAGAGAAAAACTGTTTTTT.